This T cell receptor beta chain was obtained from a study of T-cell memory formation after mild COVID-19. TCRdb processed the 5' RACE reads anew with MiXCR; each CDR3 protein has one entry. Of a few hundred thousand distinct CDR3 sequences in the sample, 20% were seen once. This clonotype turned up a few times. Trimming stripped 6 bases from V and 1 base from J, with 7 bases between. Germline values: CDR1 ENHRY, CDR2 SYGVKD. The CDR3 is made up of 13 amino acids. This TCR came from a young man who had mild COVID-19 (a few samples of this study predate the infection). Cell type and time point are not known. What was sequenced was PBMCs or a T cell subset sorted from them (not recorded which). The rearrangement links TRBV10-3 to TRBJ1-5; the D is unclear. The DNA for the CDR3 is TGTGCCATCAGGCCTGGGAGCAATCAGCCCCAGCATTTT. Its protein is CAIRPGSNQPQHF.